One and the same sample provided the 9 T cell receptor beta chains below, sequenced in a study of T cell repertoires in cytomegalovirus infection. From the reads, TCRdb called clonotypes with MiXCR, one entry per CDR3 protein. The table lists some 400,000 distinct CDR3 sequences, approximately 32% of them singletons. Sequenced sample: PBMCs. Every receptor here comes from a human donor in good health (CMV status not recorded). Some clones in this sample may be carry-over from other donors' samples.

The CDR3 reads CASSPLPNLSTDTQYF. The CDR3 DNA sequence: TGTGCCAGCTCACCCCTACCCAACCTTTCGACAGATACGCAGTATTTT. The V call is TRBV18, the J call TRBJ2-3; D is unresolved. V dropped 3 bases and J dropped 3 bases, with 16 bases sitting between them. The CDR3 totals 16 residues. Germline lookup yields CDR1 KGHSH and CDR2 LQKENI.

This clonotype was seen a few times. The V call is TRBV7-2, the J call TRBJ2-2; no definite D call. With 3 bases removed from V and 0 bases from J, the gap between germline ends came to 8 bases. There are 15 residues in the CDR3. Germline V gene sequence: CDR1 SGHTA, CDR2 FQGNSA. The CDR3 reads CASSFYNANTGELFF. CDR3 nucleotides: TGTGCCAGCAGCTTCTACAACGCGAACACCGGGGAGCTGTTTTTT.

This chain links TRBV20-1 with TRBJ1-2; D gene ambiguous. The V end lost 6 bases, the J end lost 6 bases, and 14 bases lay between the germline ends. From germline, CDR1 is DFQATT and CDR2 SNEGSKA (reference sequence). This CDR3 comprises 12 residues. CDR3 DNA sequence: TGCAGTGCCTTTGACCTTCCCGATGGCTACACCTTC. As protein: CSAFDLPDGYTF.

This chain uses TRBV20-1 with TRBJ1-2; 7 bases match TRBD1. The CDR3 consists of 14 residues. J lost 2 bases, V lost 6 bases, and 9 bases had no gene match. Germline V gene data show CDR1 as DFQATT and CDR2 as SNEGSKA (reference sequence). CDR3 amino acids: CSAPMTGINYGYTF. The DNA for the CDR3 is TGCAGTGCCCCAATGACAGGGATCAACTATGGCTACACCTTC.

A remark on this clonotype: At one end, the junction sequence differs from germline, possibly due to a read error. CDR3 sequence reads: CASSFAGGSNHPQHF. DNA of the CDR3: TGTGCCAGCAGTTTTGCTGGGGGAAGCAATCATCCCCAGCATTTT. The genes are TRBV28 and TRBJ1-5; weak D call: TRBD1 (5 bases). Per germline, CDR1 MDHEN and CDR2 SYDVKM. CDR3 size: 15 residues. Using reference TRBV28 and TRBJ1-5 for the parts outside the CDR3, the full variable domain is DVKVTQSSRYLVKRTGEKVFLECVQDMDHENMFWYRQDPGLGLRLIYFSYDVKMKEKGDIPEGYSVSREKKERFSLILESASTNQTSMYLCASSFAGGSNHPQHFGDGTRLSIL.

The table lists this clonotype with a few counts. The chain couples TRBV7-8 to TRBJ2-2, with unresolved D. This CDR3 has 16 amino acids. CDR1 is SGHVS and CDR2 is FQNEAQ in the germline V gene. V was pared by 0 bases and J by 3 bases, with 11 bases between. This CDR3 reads CASSLAYDPYTGELFF. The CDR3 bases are TGTGCCAGCAGCTTAGCTTACGACCCCTACACCGGGGAGCTGTTTTTT.

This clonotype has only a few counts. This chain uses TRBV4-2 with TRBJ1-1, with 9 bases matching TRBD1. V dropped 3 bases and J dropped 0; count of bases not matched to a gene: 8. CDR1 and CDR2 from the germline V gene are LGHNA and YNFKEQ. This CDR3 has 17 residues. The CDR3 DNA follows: TGTGCCAGCAGCCATCCGGGACAGGGTGTGCTGAACACTGAAGCTTTCTTT. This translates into CASSHPGQGVLNTEAFF.

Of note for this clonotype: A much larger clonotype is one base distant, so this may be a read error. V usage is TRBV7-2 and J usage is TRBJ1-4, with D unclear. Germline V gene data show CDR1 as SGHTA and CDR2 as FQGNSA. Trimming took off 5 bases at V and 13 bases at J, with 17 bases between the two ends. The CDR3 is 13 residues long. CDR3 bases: TGTGCCAGCAGCCAATATGGCGGCCAACTACTGTTTTTT. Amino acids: CASSQYGGQLLFF.

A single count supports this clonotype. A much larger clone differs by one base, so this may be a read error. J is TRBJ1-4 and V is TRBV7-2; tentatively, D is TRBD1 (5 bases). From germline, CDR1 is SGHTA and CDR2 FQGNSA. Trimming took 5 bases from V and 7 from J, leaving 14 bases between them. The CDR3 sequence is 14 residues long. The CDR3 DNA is TGTGCCAGCAGCGCTGGGGGGTCGTCTGAAAAACTGTTTTTT. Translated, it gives CASSAGGSSEKLFF.